This TCR beta chain emerged from a study of blood T cell repertoires in COVID-19. This CDR3 contains 15 residues. Trimming cost V 5 bases and J 6 bases; bases outside gene matches: 6. Per germline, CDR1 SGHAT and CDR2 FQDESV (reference sequence). Here immunoSEQ multiplex PCR was the method, and the copy in TCRdb shows in-frame clones only, minus some. This sample carries 150,000 to 200,000 clones, just over 85% of them seen once, and the ten largest clones take around 8.2%. Sequencing was performed on peripheral blood. The chain employs TRBV11-1 and TRBJ2-2; 10 positions agree with TRBD1. The clonotype comes from a man in his 60s with acute or convalescent COVID-19. The CDR3 loop reads CASSRDRGIAGELFF. The CDR3, as DNA: TGTGCCAGCAGCCGGGACAGGGGAATCGCCGGGGAGCTGTTTTTT. Together with reference TRBV11-1 and TRBJ2-2, the CDR3 gives the full variable domain: EAEVAQSPRYKITEKSQAVAFWCDPISGHATLYWYRQILGQGPELLVQFQDESVVDDSQLPKDRFSAERLKGVDSTLKIQPAELGDSAMYLCASSRDRGIAGELFFGEGSRLTVL.